The 3 T cell receptor beta chains below all came from one sample that was sequenced in a study of monozygotic twins with inflammatory bowel disease. Each CDR3 protein gets one entry in TCRdb, which reprocessed the 5' RACE reads and gives no DNA. The listing contains approximately 85,000 distinct CDR3 sequences. Specimen: blood. The receptors come from a human donor with ulcerative colitis or Crohn's disease, or a healthy co-twin of an affected twin (not recorded which).

The chain joins TRBV3-1 to TRBJ2-2; the D call of TRBD1 rests on TCRdb alone, since no DNA is present to check it. This CDR3 has 16 amino acids. CDR1 is LGHDT, CDR2 YNNKEL, per germline (reference sequence). The CDR3 region is CASSRKEGGPAGELFF.

The chain recombines TRBV3-1 with TRBJ2-6; the TRBD2 assignment by TCRdb is unverifiable without DNA. The germline CDR1 and CDR2 sequences are LGHDT and YNNKEL (reference sequence). The CDR3 consists of 16 residues. CDR3: CASSLYRDSGANVLTF. The whole variable domain, remainder taken from reference TRBV3-1 and TRBJ2-6, is DTAVSQTPKYLVTQMGNDKSIKCEQNLGHDTMYWYKQDSKKFLKIMFSYNNKELIINETVPNRFSPKSPDKAHLNLHINSLELGDSAVYFCASSLYRDSGANVLTFGAGSRLTVL.

The CDR3 region is CSASLYQHYEQYF. V gene TRBV20-1 combines with J gene TRBJ2-7. This CDR3 has 13 residues. Per germline, CDR1 DFQATT and CDR2 SNEGSKA (reference sequence).